A selection of T cell receptor beta chains follows, all from one sample in a study of radiation and T cells in renal cell carcinoma. Here immunoSEQ multiplex PCR was the method, and the copy in TCRdb shows in-frame clones only, minus some. The sample shows 94,000 or so clones, approximately 83% of them seen only once. The material sequenced was blood, taken from a patient whose treatment included radiotherapy and nephrectomy. All receptors come from a man between 60 and 75 years old with renal cell carcinoma. The CDR3 runs from the conserved cysteine through the conserved F or W. Fields, in order: J gene, clone size, V gene, D gene, CDR3 protein, CDR3 DNA. A D gene is named only where the DNA matches it firmly. Expanded clones get a size class; other rows say once, few or many, or leave the size out.

j_call: TRBJ2-1; clone_size: .; v_call: TRBV13; d_call: TRBD2; cdr3_aa: CASRTGTSSFGEQFF; cdr3_nt: TGTGCCAGCAGAACCGGGACTAGCAGTTTTGGTGAGCAGTTCTTC
j_call: TRBJ1-2; clone_size: .; v_call: TRBV10-3; d_call: .; cdr3_aa: CAISGGNYGYTF; cdr3_nt: TGTGCCATCTCAGGAGGTAACTATGGCTACACCTTC
j_call: TRBJ2-7; clone_size: .; v_call: TRBV19; d_call: .; cdr3_aa: CASSHSYEQYF; cdr3_nt: TGTGCCAGTTCCCACTCCTACGAGCAGTACTTC
j_call: TRBJ2-7; clone_size: .; v_call: TRBV9; d_call: .; cdr3_aa: CASSSDLAYEQYF; cdr3_nt: TGTGCCAGCAGCTCGGACTTGGCCTACGAGCAGTACTTC
j_call: TRBJ2-5; clone_size: .; v_call: TRBV18; d_call: .; cdr3_aa: CASSPPLKTQYF; cdr3_nt: TGTGCCAGCTCACCCCCTCTGAAGACCCAGTACTTC
j_call: TRBJ2-3; clone_size: .; v_call: TRBV9; d_call: .; cdr3_aa: CASSAGLRTDTQYF; cdr3_nt: TGTGCCAGCAGCGCCGGACTTCGCACAGATACGCAGTATTTT
j_call: TRBJ1-1; clone_size: .; v_call: TRBV10-1; d_call: .; cdr3_aa: CASSVTQGTEAFF; cdr3_nt: TGCGCCAGCAGTGTGACCCAAGGGACTGAAGCTTTCTTT
j_call: TRBJ1-4; clone_size: .; v_call: TRBV5-1; d_call: .; cdr3_aa: CASSPTFGEEKLFF; cdr3_nt: TGCGCCAGCAGCCCTACTTTCGGTGAGGAAAAACTGTTTTTT
j_call: TRBJ2-5; clone_size: .; v_call: TRBV7-7; d_call: TRBD2; cdr3_aa: CASSITGTSGRETQYF; cdr3_nt: TGTGCCAGCAGCATAACCGGGACTAGCGGGAGAGAGACCCAGTACTTC
j_call: TRBJ2-7; clone_size: .; v_call: TRBV19; d_call: .; cdr3_aa: CASSNPGLIYEQYF; cdr3_nt: TGTGCCAGTAGTAATCCAGGTCTAATCTACGAGCAGTACTTC
j_call: TRBJ1-2; clone_size: .; v_call: TRBV30; d_call: .; cdr3_aa: CAWNHNYGYTF; cdr3_nt: TGTGCCTGGAACCACAACTATGGCTACACCTTC
j_call: TRBJ1-4; clone_size: .; v_call: TRBV6-1; d_call: TRBD1; cdr3_aa: CASRAGTGREKLFF; cdr3_nt: TGTGCCAGCAGGGCCGGGACAGGGAGGGAAAAACTGTTTTTT
j_call: TRBJ2-7; clone_size: .; v_call: TRBV28; d_call: .; cdr3_aa: CASSQPYEQYF; cdr3_nt: TGTGCCAGCAGCCAGCCGTACGAGCAGTACTTC
j_call: TRBJ1-1; clone_size: .; v_call: TRBV30; d_call: .; cdr3_aa: CAWSPFGGGNTEAFF; cdr3_nt: TGTGCCTGGAGTCCCTTCGGAGGAGGGAACACTGAAGCTTTCTTT
j_call: TRBJ2-1; clone_size: .; v_call: TRBV6-6; d_call: .; cdr3_aa: CASSRGTRNENEQFF; cdr3_nt: TGTGCCAGCAGTCGCGGGACTCGGAACGAGAATGAGCAGTTCTTC
j_call: TRBJ1-5; clone_size: .; v_call: TRBV25-1; d_call: .; cdr3_aa: CASSESSGLGGQPQHF; cdr3_nt: TGTGCCAGCAGTGAATCCTCCGGATTGGGGGGGCAGCCCCAGCATTTT
j_call: TRBJ1-2; clone_size: .; v_call: TRBV10-3; d_call: .; cdr3_aa: CAISESRGRNYGYTF; cdr3_nt: TGTGCCATCAGTGAGTCGAGGGGGAGGAACTATGGCTACACCTTC
j_call: TRBJ2-4; clone_size: .; v_call: TRBV6-1; d_call: .; cdr3_aa: CASSEVGWRPKNIQYF; cdr3_nt: TGTGCCAGCAGTGAAGTGGGGTGGAGACCCAAAAACATTCAGTACTTC
j_call: TRBJ1-2; clone_size: .; v_call: TRBV7-9; d_call: .; cdr3_aa: CASSLDRVAQMGYGYTF; cdr3_nt: TGTGCCAGCAGCTTAGACAGGGTAGCCCAGATGGGCTATGGCTACACCTTC
j_call: TRBJ1-1; clone_size: .; v_call: TRBV5-1; d_call: .; cdr3_aa: CASSLGATGNTEAFF; cdr3_nt: TGCGCCAGCAGCTTGGGCGCGACAGGGAACACTGAAGCTTTCTTT
j_call: TRBJ1-1; clone_size: few; v_call: TRBV6-1; d_call: .; cdr3_aa: CASRSQGGTEAFF; cdr3_nt: TGTGCCAGCAGGTCACAGGGAGGCACTGAAGCTTTCTTT
j_call: TRBJ2-1; clone_size: .; v_call: TRBV6-1; d_call: .; cdr3_aa: CASSIRRPEGEQFF; cdr3_nt: TGTGCCAGCAGTATCCGGAGGCCGGAGGGTGAGCAGTTCTTC
j_call: TRBJ1-3; clone_size: .; v_call: TRBV18; d_call: .; cdr3_aa: CASSPPGGSGNTIYF; cdr3_nt: TGTGCCAGCTCACCTCCGGGGGGCTCTGGAAACACCATATATTTT
j_call: TRBJ2-5; clone_size: .; v_call: TRBV5-1; d_call: .; cdr3_aa: CASSSRQSQGETQYF; cdr3_nt: TGCGCCAGCAGCTCCCGACAGTCACAAGGGGAGACCCAGTACTTC
j_call: TRBJ2-7; clone_size: .; v_call: TRBV4-1; d_call: .; cdr3_aa: CASSPGRAYEQYF; cdr3_nt: TGCGCCAGCAGCCCCGGCCGGGCCTACGAGCAGTACTTC
j_call: TRBJ1-4; clone_size: .; v_call: TRBV7-8; d_call: TRBD1; cdr3_aa: CASSLSRGRLGEKLFF; cdr3_nt: TGTGCCAGCAGCTTATCCAGGGGGAGGTTGGGTGAAAAACTGTTTTTT
j_call: TRBJ2-1; clone_size: once; v_call: TRBV6-1; d_call: TRBD2; cdr3_aa: CASSGLAGYNEQFF; cdr3_nt: TGTGCCAGCAGTGGACTAGCGGGGTACAATGAGCAGTTCTTC
j_call: TRBJ2-7; clone_size: .; v_call: TRBV28; d_call: TRBD1; cdr3_aa: CASSWDSQRQNYEQYF; cdr3_nt: TGTGCCAGCAGCTGGGACAGCCAACGTCAAAACTACGAGCAGTACTTC
j_call: TRBJ2-2; clone_size: .; v_call: TRBV27; d_call: TRBD2; cdr3_aa: CASPEGGAGELFF; cdr3_nt: TGTGCCAGCCCCGAGGGAGGGGCCGGGGAGCTGTTTTTT
j_call: TRBJ1-2; clone_size: .; v_call: TRBV6-6; d_call: .; cdr3_aa: CASSYTLSQGNYGYTF; cdr3_nt: TGTGCCAGCAGTTACACCCTATCCCAGGGTAACTATGGCTACACCTTC
j_call: TRBJ1-5; clone_size: .; v_call: TRBV28; d_call: TRBD1; cdr3_aa: CASNHRGRVQPQHF; cdr3_nt: TGTGCCAGCAACCACAGGGGGCGCGTTCAGCCCCAGCATTTT
j_call: TRBJ2-7; clone_size: .; v_call: TRBV5-1; d_call: .; cdr3_aa: CASSLNGGATYEQYF; cdr3_nt: TGCGCCAGCAGCTTGAATGGGGGGGCTACCTACGAGCAGTACTTC
j_call: TRBJ2-1; clone_size: once; v_call: TRBV11-2; d_call: .; cdr3_aa: CASSLDMMVAGDYYNEQFF; cdr3_nt: TGTGCCAGCAGCTTAGATATGATGGTGGCGGGTGACTACTACAATGAGCAGTTCTTC
j_call: TRBJ2-7; clone_size: .; v_call: TRBV4-3; d_call: TRBD2; cdr3_aa: CASSQVLAGNRFHEQYF; cdr3_nt: TGCGCCAGCAGCCAAGTCCTAGCGGGAAATAGGTTCCACGAGCAGTACTTC
j_call: TRBJ2-7; clone_size: .; v_call: TRBV6-6; d_call: TRBD2; cdr3_aa: CASSPGLAGHEQYF; cdr3_nt: TGTGCCAGCAGTCCGGGACTAGCGGGTCATGAGCAGTACTTC